Listed here are 18 T cell receptor beta chains from one sample, sequenced in a study of OX40 agonist ivuxolimab in advanced cancers. Data came from immunoSEQ multiplex PCR; TCRdb stores just in-frame clones and leaves some out. This repertoire shows roughly 66,000 clones, 82% found once; its top ten account for about 0.41%. Here the sequenced sample was CD4+ or CD8+ T cells sorted from blood, taken in a trial of the OX40 agonist ivuxolimab. The origin of the receptors is an adult with an advanced solid tumor such as melanoma, head and neck, liver or kidney cancer.

This clone was seen a few times. This chain uses TRBV19 with TRBJ1-2; 9 nucleotides match TRBD1. CDR1 and CDR2 (germline): LNHDA, SQIVND (reference sequence). This CDR3 comprises 14 residues. V gave up 7 bases and J gave up 2 bases; unmatched junction bases: 5. In DNA, the CDR3 is TGTGCCAGTACCGCGGACAGGGGCAACTATGGCTACACCTTC. Translated, it gives CASTADRGNYGYTF.

The chain links TRBV14 to TRBJ1-3; D call uncertain. Germline V CDR1 and CDR2: SGHDN, FVKESK. The V gene lost 5 bases and the J gene lost 9 bases, with 17 bases spanning the gap. The CDR3 contains 14 residues. CDR3 bases: TGTGCCAGCAGCTCCGATTTCGGGCGATTCACCATATATTTT. Translation gives CASSSDFGRFTIYF.

The V gene is TRBV7-9, the J gene TRBJ2-3; possible D gene TRBD2, 6 bases. The germline V and J ends were trimmed by 5 bases and 4 bases, with 16 bases remaining between them. The CDR3 has 15 residues. Germline V gives CDR1 SEHNR, CDR2 FQNEAQ (reference sequence). CDR3 region: CASSPRGMEADTQYF. The CDR3 nucleotides read TGTGCCAGCAGCCCTCGGGGGATGGAGGCAGATACGCAGTATTTT.

The chain carries TRBV9 and TRBJ2-1; weak D call: TRBD2 (6 bases). Germline V gene sequence: CDR1 SGDLS, CDR2 YYNGEE. The CDR3 spans 15 residues. V gave up 4 bases and J gave up 2 bases, with 13 bases separating them. CDR3 nucleotide sequence: TGTGCCAGCAGCCCAGCCTCGGGGGCCTACAATGAGCAGTTCTTC. It codes for CASSPASGAYNEQFF.

In nucleotides, the CDR3 is TGTGCCAGCAGCTTACGGGTTGGCTACACCTTC. It translates to CASSLRVGYTF. The chain couples TRBV7-2 to TRBJ1-2; D is unclear. Germline CDR1 is SGHTA and CDR2 is FQGNSA. The CDR3 is 11 amino acids. V was trimmed by 2 bases and J by 7 bases, leaving 5 bases between them.

This sequence joins TRBV7-3 and TRBJ2-2, with D possibly being TRBD1 (5 bases). Trimming took 5 bases from V and 5 from J, leaving 12 bases between them. CDR1 and CDR2 from the germline V gene are SGHTA and FQGTGA. The CDR3 runs 14 residues. The CDR3 sequence is CASSPQGMTGELFF. The CDR3, as DNA: TGTGCCAGCAGCCCCCAGGGTATGACCGGGGAGCTGTTTTTT.

This chain connects TRBV6-6 to TRBJ2-4, with 8 bases aligning to TRBD1. The CDR3 has 14 residues. Germline-derived CDR1 and CDR2 are MNHNY and SVGAGI (reference sequence). V was pared by 8 bases and J by 3 bases, with 6 bases of the junction left unmatched. CDR3 loop: CASQGAQGKNIQYF. The CDR3 bases are TGTGCCAGCCAGGGGGCTCAGGGCAAAAACATTCAGTACTTC.

The gene calls are TRBV4-3 and TRBJ2-1, with D perhaps matching TRBD1 (7 bases). Germline loops: CDR1 LGHNA, CDR2 YSLEER. This CDR3 contains 15 residues. Between the trimmed V and J ends, which lost 6 bases and 4 bases, there was a span of 16 bases. The CDR3 reads CASSPNAGQYNEQFF. The DNA for the CDR3 is TGCGCCAGCAGTCCTAACGCGGGACAGTACAATGAGCAGTTCTTC.

This clone was seen a few times. The chain joins TRBV21-1 to TRBJ2-7; TRBD1 was called by the table and not checked on the DNA. TRBV21-1 is a pseudogene segment. The CDR3 is 12 amino acids. In nucleotides, the CDR3 is TGTGCCAGTATAGACAGGGTAAGCGAGCAGTACTTC. Protein sequence: CASIDRVSEQYF.

This chain joins TRBV27 and TRBJ2-7, with 9 bases fitting TRBD2. V lost 6 bases to trimming and J lost 1 base; unmatched junction nucleotides: 13. The CDR3 has 17 amino acids. Germline V CDR1 and CDR2: MNHEY, SMNVEV (reference sequence). The CDR3 loop reads CASSHLPKTSGSYEQYF. CDR3 nucleotides: TGTGCCAGCAGCCACCTCCCGAAGACTAGCGGATCCTACGAGCAGTACTTC.

The DNA for the CDR3 is TGTGCCAGCAGTTCTCTCGGGACAGGGGGGAGTAGCTACACCTTC. It codes for CASSSLGTGGSSYTF. The chain links TRBV28 to TRBJ1-2; 11 positions agree with TRBD1. The ends lost 4 bases at V and 9 bases at J; junction bases unmatched: 10. The CDR3 has 15 amino acids. Germline V lookup: CDR1 MDHEN, CDR2 SYDVKM.

The chain carries TRBV5-5 and TRBJ2-6, with TRBD2 as a possible D gene (6 bases). Germline values: CDR1 SGHKS, CDR2 YYEKEE (reference sequence). V was clipped by 0 bases and J by 0 bases, with 13 bases between them. The CDR3 has 18 residues. The DNA of the CDR3 is TGTGCCAGCAGCTTGGGAGGGGACTTGAGCTCTGGGGCCAACGTCCTGACTTTC. This codes for CASSLGGDLSSGANVLTF. The complete variable domain, with remaining parts taken from reference TRBV5-5 and TRBJ2-6, reads DAGVTQSPTHLIKTRGQQVTLRCSPISGHKSVSWYQQVLGQGPQFIFQYYEKEERGRGNFPDRFSARQFPNYSSELNVNALLLGDSALYLCASSLGGDLSSGANVLTFGAGSRLTVL.

This chain joins TRBV6-5 and TRBJ1-1; D remains ambiguous. Trimming left V 4 bases short and J 4 bases short, with 4 bases between. The CDR3 covers 11 residues. Germline CDR1 and CDR2: MNHEY and SVGAGI. CDR3 sequence: CASSSPTEAFF. The CDR3 DNA follows: TGTGCCAGCAGTTCCCCCACTGAAGCTTTCTTT.

V is TRBV4-1 and J is TRBJ1-5; D call uncertain. From germline, CDR1 is MGHRA and CDR2 YSYEKL. The CDR3 spans 13 residues. Trimming removed 0 bases at V and 6 bases at J, with 6 bases between. DNA for the CDR3: TGCGCCAGCAGCCAAGATCTCTTTCAGCCCCAGCATTTT. It encodes CASSQDLFQPQHF.

The rearrangement joins TRBV5-8 to TRBJ1-5; D might be TRBD1 (5 bases). The V and J ends lost 2 bases and 7 bases respectively, with 10 bases between them. This CDR3 spans 13 amino acids. The germline V gene has CDR1 SGHTS and CDR2 YDEGEE. The CDR3 is CASSFQGSQPQHF. CDR3 bases: TGTGCCAGCAGCTTCCAGGGATCCCAGCCCCAGCATTTT.

This clone was found a few times. This chain connects TRBV2 to TRBJ2-5, with 11 bases that match TRBD2. CDR1 and CDR2 (germline): SNHLY, FYNNEI. The junction had 14 bases not matched to a gene; V was cut back by 6 bases and J by 5 bases. The CDR3 spans 17 residues. Here the CDR3 reads CASRLSGGALRLETQYF. CDR3 bases: TGTGCCAGCAGACTTAGCGGGGGGGCCTTAAGGTTGGAGACCCAGTACTTC.

Only a few counts were recorded for this clone. The gene calls are TRBV15 and TRBJ2-3; 7 bases match TRBD2. Germline CDR1 LNHNV, CDR2 YYDKDF (reference sequence). The CDR3 totals 15 residues. Trimming took 1 base from V and 4 from J; bases not matched to a gene: 5. The CDR3, as DNA: TGTGCCACCAGCAGAGCGGGCGGGAGCTCAGATACGCAGTATTTT. This sequence encodes CATSRAGGSSDTQYF.

The sample holds one count of this clone. The chain employs TRBV5-1 and TRBJ1-2; D is unclear. Per the germline V gene, CDR1 is SGHRS and CDR2 is YFSETQ. The V end lost 2 bases, the J end lost 0 bases, and 11 bases lay between the germline ends. The CDR3 spans 15 residues. CDR3 sequence (DNA): TGCGCCAGCAGCTTTGGACCCCTTGCTAACTATGGCTACACCTTC. Amino acids: CASSFGPLANYGYTF.